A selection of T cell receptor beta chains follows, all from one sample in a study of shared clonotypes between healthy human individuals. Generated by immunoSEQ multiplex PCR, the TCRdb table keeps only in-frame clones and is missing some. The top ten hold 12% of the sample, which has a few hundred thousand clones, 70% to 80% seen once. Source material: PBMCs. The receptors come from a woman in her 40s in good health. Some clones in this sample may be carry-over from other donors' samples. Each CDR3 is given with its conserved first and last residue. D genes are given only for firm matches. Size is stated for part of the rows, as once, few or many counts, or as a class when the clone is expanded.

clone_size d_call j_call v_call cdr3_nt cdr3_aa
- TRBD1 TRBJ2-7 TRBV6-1 TGTGCCAGCAGATCTACAGGGGGCGAGCAGTACTTC CASRSTGGEQYF
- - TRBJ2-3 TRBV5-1 TGCGCCAGCAGCTTGATCGGAGACGGCACAGATACGCAGTATTTT CASSLIGDGTDTQYF
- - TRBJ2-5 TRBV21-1 TGTGCCAGCAGCGAGCTAGCGGCACCCCAAGAGATCCAGTACTTC CASSELAAPQEIQYF
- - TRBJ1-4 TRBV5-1 TGCGCCAGCAGCACGACACACGCAACTAATGAAAAACTGTTTTTT CASSTTHATNEKLFF
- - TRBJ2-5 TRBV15 TGTGCCACCCGAGAAGGGCTAGCCGTGGAGACCCAGTACTTC CATREGLAVETQYF
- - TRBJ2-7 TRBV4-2 TGTGCCAGCAGCCAAGAGAGTGGCACCTACTACGAGCAGTACTTC CASSQESGTYYEQYF
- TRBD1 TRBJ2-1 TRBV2 TGTGCCAGCAGAGACCGGGACAGGGACGCTGAGCAGTTCTTC CASRDRDRDAEQFF
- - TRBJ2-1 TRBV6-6 TGTGCCAGCAGTTACTCGTCGGGCGTTCCCAGCAATGAGCAGTTCTTC CASSYSSGVPSNEQFF
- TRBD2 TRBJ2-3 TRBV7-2 TGTGCCAGCAGCTTAGCCGGGAGGACAGATACGCAGTATTTT CASSLAGRTDTQYF
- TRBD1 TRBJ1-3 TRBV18 TGTGCCAGCTCCCCGGGGACAGGAGCTGGAAACACCATATATTTT CASSPGTGAGNTIYF
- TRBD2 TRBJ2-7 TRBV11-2 TGTGCCAGCAGAAGGGGACTAGCGGACGTCGGCGAGCAGTACTTC CASRRGLADVGEQYF
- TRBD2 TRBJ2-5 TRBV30 TGTGCCTGGAGGTCAGCGGGAGTAGGAGAGACCCAGTACTTC CAWRSAGVGETQYF
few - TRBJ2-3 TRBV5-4 TGTGCCAGCAGCTTGGTAACTGGGGGAGATACGCAGTATTTT CASSLVTGGDTQYF
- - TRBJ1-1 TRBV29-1 TGCAGCGTTGTTAGGGTGGACACTGAAGCTTTCTTT CSVVRVDTEAFF
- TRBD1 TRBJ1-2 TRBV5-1 TGCGCCAGCAGCAACGGGACAGGGTATGGCTACACCTTC CASSNGTGYGYTF
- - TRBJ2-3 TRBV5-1 TGCGCCAGCAGCCCCACGCCCCCGACTCACACAGATACGCAGTATTTT CASSPTPPTHTDTQYF
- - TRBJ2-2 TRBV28 TGTGCCATCCACGAGGGGAACACCGGGGAGCTGTTTTTT CAIHEGNTGELFF